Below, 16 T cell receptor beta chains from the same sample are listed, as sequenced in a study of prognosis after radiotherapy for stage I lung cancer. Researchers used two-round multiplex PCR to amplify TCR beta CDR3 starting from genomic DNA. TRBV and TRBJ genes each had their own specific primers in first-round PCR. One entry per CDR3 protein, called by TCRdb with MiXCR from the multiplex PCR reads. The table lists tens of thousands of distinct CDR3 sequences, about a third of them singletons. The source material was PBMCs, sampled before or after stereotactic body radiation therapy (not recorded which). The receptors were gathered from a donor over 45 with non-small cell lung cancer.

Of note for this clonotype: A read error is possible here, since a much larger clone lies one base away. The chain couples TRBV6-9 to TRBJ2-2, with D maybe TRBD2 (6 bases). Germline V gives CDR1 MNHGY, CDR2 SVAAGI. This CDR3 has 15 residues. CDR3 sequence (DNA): TGTGCCAGCAGTTACCGGGACCCGAACACCGGGGGGCTGTTTTTT. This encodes CASSYRDPNTGGLFF.

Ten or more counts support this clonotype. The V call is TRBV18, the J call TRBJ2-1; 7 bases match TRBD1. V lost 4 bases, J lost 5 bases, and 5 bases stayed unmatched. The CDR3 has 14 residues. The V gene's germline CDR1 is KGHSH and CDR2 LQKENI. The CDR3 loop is CASSRQGHHNEQFF. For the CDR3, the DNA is TGTGCCAGCTCACGACAGGGACATCACAATGAGCAGTTCTTC. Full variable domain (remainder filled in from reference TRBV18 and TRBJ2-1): NAGVMQNPRHLVRRRGQEARLRCSPMKGHSHVYWYRQLPEEGLKFMVYLQKENIIDESGMPKERFSAEFPKEGPSILRIQQVVRGDSAAYFCASSRQGHHNEQFFGPGTRLTVL.

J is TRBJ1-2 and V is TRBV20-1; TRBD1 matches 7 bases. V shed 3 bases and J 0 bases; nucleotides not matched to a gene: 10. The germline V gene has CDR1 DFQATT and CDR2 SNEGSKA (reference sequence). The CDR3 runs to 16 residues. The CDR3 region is CSARREGGRANYGYTF. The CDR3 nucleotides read TGCAGTGCTAGGAGGGAAGGGGGCAGAGCTAACTATGGCTACACCTTC.

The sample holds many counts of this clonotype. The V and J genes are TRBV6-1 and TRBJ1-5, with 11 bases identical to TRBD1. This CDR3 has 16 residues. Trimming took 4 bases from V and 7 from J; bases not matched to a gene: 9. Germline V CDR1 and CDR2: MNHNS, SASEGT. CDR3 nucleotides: TGTGCCAGCAGTGGTTCAGGGACAGGGGGTTTGCAGCCCCAGCATTTT. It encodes CASSGSGTGGLQPQHF.

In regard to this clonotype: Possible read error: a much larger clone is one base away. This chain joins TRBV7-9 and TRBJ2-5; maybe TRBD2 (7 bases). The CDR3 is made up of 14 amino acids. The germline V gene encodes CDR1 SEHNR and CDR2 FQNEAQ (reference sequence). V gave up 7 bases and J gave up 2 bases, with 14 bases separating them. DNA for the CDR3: TGTGCCAGCACCCAAGAGGGGGGGCAAGAGACCCAGTACTTC. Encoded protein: CASTQEGGQETQYF.

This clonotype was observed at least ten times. The CDR3 coding sequence is TGTGCCAGTAGGGGAAGGGGCCCTAATGAAAAACTGTTTTTT. As protein: CASRGRGPNEKLFF. This chain links TRBV19 with TRBJ1-4; tentatively, D is TRBD1 (5 bases). The CDR3 totals 14 residues. Trimming pared 6 bases from V and 3 bases from J, leaving 11 bases between. Germline CDR1 LNHDA, CDR2 SQIVND (reference sequence).

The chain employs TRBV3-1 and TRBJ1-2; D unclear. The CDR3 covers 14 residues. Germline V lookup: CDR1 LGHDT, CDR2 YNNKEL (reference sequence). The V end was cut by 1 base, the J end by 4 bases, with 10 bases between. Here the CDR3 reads CASSQGKGSYGYTF. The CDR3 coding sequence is TGTGCCAGCAGCCAAGGAAAAGGGTCCTATGGCTACACCTTC. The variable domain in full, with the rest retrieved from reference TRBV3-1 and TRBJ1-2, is DTAVSQTPKYLVTQMGNDKSIKCEQNLGHDTMYWYKQDSKKFLKIMFSYNNKELIINETVPNRFSPKSPDKAHLNLHINSLELGDSAVYFCASSQGKGSYGYTFGSGTRLTVV.

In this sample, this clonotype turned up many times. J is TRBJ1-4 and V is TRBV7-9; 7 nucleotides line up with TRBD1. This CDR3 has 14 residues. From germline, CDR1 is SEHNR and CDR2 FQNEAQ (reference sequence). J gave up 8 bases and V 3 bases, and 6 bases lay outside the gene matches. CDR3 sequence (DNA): TGTGCCAGCAGCTTCAGGGGGGACGGGGAAAAACTGTTTTTT. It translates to CASSFRGDGEKLFF.

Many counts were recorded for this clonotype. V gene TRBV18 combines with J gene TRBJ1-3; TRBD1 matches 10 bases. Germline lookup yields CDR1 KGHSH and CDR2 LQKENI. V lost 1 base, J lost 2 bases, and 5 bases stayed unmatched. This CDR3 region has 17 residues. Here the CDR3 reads CASSPRGQGSAGNTIYF. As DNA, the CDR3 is TGTGCCAGCTCACCACGGGGACAGGGGAGTGCTGGAAACACCATATATTTT.

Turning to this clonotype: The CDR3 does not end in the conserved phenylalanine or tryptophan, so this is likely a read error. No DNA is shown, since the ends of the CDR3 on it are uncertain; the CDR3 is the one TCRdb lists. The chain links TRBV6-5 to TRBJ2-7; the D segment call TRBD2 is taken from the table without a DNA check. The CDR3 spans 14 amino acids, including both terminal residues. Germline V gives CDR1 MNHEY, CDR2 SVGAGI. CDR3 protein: CASSYAGGPGEQNL.

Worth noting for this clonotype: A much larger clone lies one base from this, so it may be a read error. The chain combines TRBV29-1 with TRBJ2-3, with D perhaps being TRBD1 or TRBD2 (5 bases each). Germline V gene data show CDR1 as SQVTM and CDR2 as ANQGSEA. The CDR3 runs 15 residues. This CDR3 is CIVSPRGTYTDTQYF. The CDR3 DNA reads TGCATCGTGAGCCCCAGAGGGACCTACACAGATACGCAGTATTTT.

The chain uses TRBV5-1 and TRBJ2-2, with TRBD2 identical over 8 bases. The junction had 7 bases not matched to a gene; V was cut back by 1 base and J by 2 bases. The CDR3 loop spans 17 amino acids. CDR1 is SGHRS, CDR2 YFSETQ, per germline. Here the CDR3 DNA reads TGCGCCAGCAGCTTGTCCGGGCGGGGGGACAACACCGGGGAGCTGTTTTTT. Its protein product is CASSLSGRGDNTGELFF.

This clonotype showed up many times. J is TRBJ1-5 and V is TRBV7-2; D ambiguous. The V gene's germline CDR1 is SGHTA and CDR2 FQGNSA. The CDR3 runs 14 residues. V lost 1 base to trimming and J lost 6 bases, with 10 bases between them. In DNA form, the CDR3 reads TGTGCCAGCAGCTTAGGGTCGGTGGGTCAGCCCCAGCATTTT. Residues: CASSLGSVGQPQHF.

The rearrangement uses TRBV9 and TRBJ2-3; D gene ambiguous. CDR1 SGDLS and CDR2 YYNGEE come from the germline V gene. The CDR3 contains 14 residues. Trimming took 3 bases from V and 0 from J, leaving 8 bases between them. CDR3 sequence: CASSEDISTDTQYF. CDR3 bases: TGTGCCAGCAGCGAAGACATCAGCACAGATACGCAGTATTTT.

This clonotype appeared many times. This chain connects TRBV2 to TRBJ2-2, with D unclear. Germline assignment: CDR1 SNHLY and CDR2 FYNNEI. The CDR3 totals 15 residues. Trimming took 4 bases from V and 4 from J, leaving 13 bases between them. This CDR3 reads CASSGNYRGTGELFF. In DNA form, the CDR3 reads TGTGCCAGCAGTGGTAACTATCGAGGCACCGGGGAGCTGTTTTTT.

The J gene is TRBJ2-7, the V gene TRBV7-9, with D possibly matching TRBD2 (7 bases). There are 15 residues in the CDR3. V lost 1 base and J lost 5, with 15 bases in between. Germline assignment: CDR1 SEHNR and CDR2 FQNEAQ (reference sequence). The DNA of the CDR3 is TGTGCCAGCAGCTTAGGACGGCGGGGGCCGCACGAGCAGTACTTC. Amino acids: CASSLGRRGPHEQYF.